A single sample gave rise to the 14 T cell receptor beta chains below, sequenced in a study of blood T cell repertoires in COVID-19. The assay was immunoSEQ multiplex PCR, and TCRdb's table has in-frame clones only and misses some. The table has fewer than 200,000 clones, 80% to 90% seen once; the top ten hold just under 4%. Sequencing input: peripheral blood. These receptors originate from a woman aged 55-75 years who had recovered from COVID-19.

The chain carries TRBV6-2 or TRBV6-3 and TRBJ2-5; perhaps TRBD2 as D (5 bases). This CDR3 has 14 amino acids. Germline CDR1 and CDR2: MNHEY and SVGEGT. The germline V and J ends were trimmed by 2 bases and 5 bases, with 12 bases remaining between them. The CDR3 here is CASSYRGYGETQYF. As DNA, the CDR3 is TGTGCCAGCAGTTACAGAGGGTATGGGGAGACCCAGTACTTC.

The genes are TRBV10-3 and TRBJ1-5, with D unclear. This CDR3 is 14 amino acids long. Germline V CDR1 and CDR2: ENHRY, SYGVKD. The V gene lost 6 bases and the J gene lost 2 bases, with 11 bases spanning the gap. CDR3 nucleotides: TGTGCCATCAGGGATGGACTCGGCAATCAGCCCCAGCATTTT. Protein sequence: CAIRDGLGNQPQHF.

This clone was detected once. This rearrangement joins TRBV4-1 to TRBJ1-2, with a possible D match to TRBD1 (5 bases). Germline CDR1 and CDR2: MGHRA and YSYEKL. CDR3 size: 18 residues. The ends were cut back, 0 bases at V and 6 bases at J, with 23 bases in the middle. CDR3 region: CASSQDILVRGLVDGYTF. The CDR3 DNA is TGCGCCAGCAGCCAAGATATTCTGGTAAGGGGACTGGTGGATGGCTACACCTTC.

This clone was seen a single time. The rearrangement links TRBV5-8 to TRBJ1-6; 7 nucleotides agree with TRBD1. The V gene's germline CDR1 is SGHTS and CDR2 YDEGEE. Trimming cost V 1 base and J 7 bases; bases outside gene matches: 5. CDR3 length equals 15 residues. CDR3 nucleotide sequence: TGTGCCAGCAGCTTGACAGGGGAAGCAAATTCACCCCTCCACTTT. Translating it yields CASSLTGEANSPLHF.

The chain joins TRBV7-9 to TRBJ2-3; 9 bases fit TRBD2. The length of the CDR3 is 15 residues. V gave up 4 bases and J gave up 5 bases; unmatched junction bases: 7. CDR1 and CDR2 (germline): SEHNR, FQNEAQ (reference sequence). In DNA, the CDR3 is TGTGCCAGCAGCTATCAGCGGGGGGCAAGAGATACGCAGTATTTT. Translated, it gives CASSYQRGARDTQYF.

The chain employs TRBV19 and TRBJ1-3; D is uncertain. The CDR3 sequence is 14 residues long. With 2 bases removed from V and 2 bases from J, the gap between germline ends came to 7 bases. From germline, CDR1 is LNHDA and CDR2 SQIVND (reference sequence). As DNA, the CDR3 is TGTGCCAGTAGTATATCGGAGGCTGGAAACACCATATATTTT. Its translation: CASSISEAGNTIYF.

As to this clone: The junction differs from germline at one of its ends, possibly a read error. The V call is TRBV6-5, the J call TRBJ2-5, with a tentative D call TRBD2 (5 bases). Germline V gene lookup returns CDR1 MNHEY and CDR2 SVGAGI. This CDR3 contains 12 residues. The CDR3 DNA reads TGTGCCAGCACCGAGGGTCTAGAGCCCCAGTACTTC. Translated: CASTEGLEPQYF.

The chain employs TRBV28 and TRBJ1-2; D unclear. Germline CDR1 is MDHEN and CDR2 is SYDVKM. This CDR3 has 16 residues. With 5 bases removed from V and 4 bases from J, the gap between germline ends came to 20 bases. The CDR3 bases are TGTGCCAGCAGTCCCGGGCCCGCTAGGGAGGGCTATGGCTACACCTTC. Protein product: CASSPGPAREGYGYTF.

This chain connects TRBV6-2 or TRBV6-3 to TRBJ1-5, with 9 bases identical to TRBD1. Germline-derived CDR1 and CDR2 are MNHEY and SVGEGT. V lost 6 bases and J lost 5; bases outside the gene matches: 11. This CDR3 contains 16 residues. The CDR3 DNA reads as TGTGCCAGCAGCCCTTTGGGACAGGGAGGAGATCAGCCCCAGCATTTT. It codes for CASSPLGQGGDQPQHF.

J is TRBJ1-1 and V is TRBV6-4; D perhaps matches TRBD1 (6 bases). Per the germline V gene, CDR1 is MRHNA and CDR2 is SNTAGT. The CDR3 covers 15 residues. The V end was cut by 6 bases, the J end by 0 bases, with 14 bases between. CDR3 nucleotide sequence: TGTGCCAGCAGGAACCACAGGGTGGTGAACACTGAAGCTTTCTTT. Its translation: CASRNHRVVNTEAFF.

The chain uses TRBV11-2 and TRBJ1-5; 7 bases are shared with TRBD1. From germline, CDR1 is SGHAT and CDR2 FQNNGV. The CDR3 totals 15 residues. Trimming cost V 2 bases and J 3 bases; bases outside gene matches: 4. CDR3 nucleotide sequence: TGTGCCAGCAGCTTACCTCAGGGGGACAATCAGCCCCAGCATTTT. Translation gives CASSLPQGDNQPQHF. Together with reference TRBV11-2 and TRBJ1-5, the CDR3 gives the full variable domain: EAGVAQSPRYKIIEKRQSVAFWCNPISGHATLYWYQQILGQGPKLLIQFQNNGVVDDSQLPKDRFSAERLKGVDSTLKIQPAKLEDSAVYLCASSLPQGDNQPQHFGDGTRLSIL.

The V and J genes are TRBV7-9 and TRBJ2-1; TRBD2 matches at 12 bases. Germline V gene sequence: CDR1 SEHNR, CDR2 FQNEAQ (reference sequence). The CDR3 runs 15 residues. The junction had 5 bases not matched to a gene; V was cut back by 3 bases and J by 8 bases. The CDR3 loop reads CASSFTSGGWDEQFF. The CDR3 bases are TGTGCCAGCAGCTTCACTAGCGGGGGGTGGGATGAGCAGTTCTTC.

This clone was counted once. J is TRBJ2-7 and V is TRBV7-9; 7 bases are a match to TRBD1. From germline, CDR1 is SEHNR and CDR2 FQNEAQ (reference sequence). Trimming took 5 bases from V and 2 from J; bases not matched to a gene: 3. The CDR3 is made up of 13 amino acids. The CDR3 DNA reads TGTGCCAGCAGCCGGGACAGTACCTACGAGCAGTACTTC. This sequence encodes CASSRDSTYEQYF.

The gene calls are TRBV2 and TRBJ2-1; 8 bases are shared with TRBD1. The ends lost 6 bases at V and 8 bases at J; junction bases unmatched: 6. The CDR3 has 13 amino acids. Germline-derived CDR1 and CDR2 are SNHLY and FYNNEI. The CDR3 sequence is CASSFGQGYEQFF. In DNA, the CDR3 is TGTGCCAGCAGCTTCGGACAGGGCTATGAGCAGTTCTTC.